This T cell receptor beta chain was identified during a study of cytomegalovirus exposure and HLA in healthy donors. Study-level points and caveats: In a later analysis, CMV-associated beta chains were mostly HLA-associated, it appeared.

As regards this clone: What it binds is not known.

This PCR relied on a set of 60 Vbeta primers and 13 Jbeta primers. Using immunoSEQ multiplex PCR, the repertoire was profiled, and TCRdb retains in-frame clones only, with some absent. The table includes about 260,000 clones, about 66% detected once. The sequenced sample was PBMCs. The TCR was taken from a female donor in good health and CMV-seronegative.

The CDR3 protein is CAWNPLGQYYNEQFF. CDR3 in DNA: TGTGCCTGGAATCCCTTAGGACAGTACTACAATGAGCAGTTCTTC. The V call is TRBV30, the J call TRBJ2-1; D perhaps matches TRBD1 (6 bases). This CDR3 is 15 amino acids long. Germline CDR1 GTSNPN, CDR2 SVGIG (reference sequence). The germline V and J ends were trimmed by 4 bases and 3 bases, with 16 bases remaining between them.